Listed here is a single T cell receptor (beta chain). Which antigen it targets is not known. Nothing much larger sits one base from this clone, and base qualities are not available. These data are taken from a study of blood T cells in healthy people across ages (dated by TCRdb to 2015 to 2017). About the investigation overall: In model experiments, template switching captured about one uniquely barcoded TCR beta cDNA molecule for every two T cells. To avoid experimental bias, donors of different ages were randomly spread across the sequencing lanes. Four age groups were formed from the donors: young (average about 15 years), middle-aged (approximately 41), aged (62) and long-lived (approximately 80). The study measured age-related changes in TCR beta repertoire diversity using deep sequencing normalized with unique cDNA molecular identifiers. For two donors (one aged 18 to 30 and one aged 80 or older), the study analyzed two additional independent replicas of 1 million unique cDNA reads from the same blood draw. Overall results and qualifications from the work: Total diversity estimates from one million sequenced T cells were considered lower bounds and underestimates. There was a strong correlation between observed TCR beta diversity and the percentage of naive T cells measured by flow cytometry. Since profiling was done on bulk unsorted PBMCs, naive and antigen-experienced compartments could not be conclusively compared. The long-lived group showed more naive CD4+ T cells, fewer expanded clones and increased TCR diversity than the aged group, suggesting age selection. Because the CMV infection status of the donors was unknown, age-related changes in expanded clonotypes may potentially have been confounded. As age increased, observed TCR beta diversity per million T cells dropped in a roughly linear way, and a significant reduction was already evident by age approximately 40.

The library relied on 5' RACE. TCRdb records Illumina HiSeq 2500 as the sequencer. A second PCR of about 6 to 11 cycles was performed with a sample-barcoded 5' primer and a J-beta primer mix. Each TCR beta cDNA molecule received a unique molecular identifier from a template-switch 5' adaptor carrying 12 random nucleotides. Each sample yielded at least 3 million CDR3-containing paired-end reads. The Mint cDNA synthesis kit, primed by a TRBC-specific oligonucleotide, was used to synthesize first-strand cDNA from all RNA. Following uracil-DNA glycosylase treatment, all cDNA underwent a first 18-cycle PCR with the universal primers M1SS and BC2_uni_R. The source study handled its data this way. For normalization, 1 million high-quality reads, each with a distinct molecular identifier, were randomly selected from each sample. Reads sharing molecular identifiers were discarded rather than binned into consensus sequences. CDR3 identification, clonotype clustering and error correction used MiTCR with a Q25 quality threshold and the strictest error-elimination algorithm. A nonparametric unseen species model using Euler transformation provided a lower-bound estimate of total TCR beta diversity. TCRdb took the public reads, trimmed them with fastp at Q25, ran MiXCR for clone calling and kept in-frame beta chains. One record per CDR3 amino acid sequence lists the most common genes and DNA. TCRdb, rather than the study authors, made the V and J calls. This sample gives about 760,000 distinct CDR3 sequences in total; 45% to 70% of them show up just once. Around 25% of the sample rests with the top ten.

CDR1 LGHDT and CDR2 YNNKEL were looked up in the germline V gene (reference sequence). V is clipped by 4 bases and J by 8 bases, and the sequence between their germline boundaries is 12 bases long. The CDR3 runs 13 residues from the cysteine to the phenylalanine. The CDR3 DNA has 39 bases and is translated from base 1. Donors were 30 to 45 systemically healthy Caucasian individuals from Russia aged roughly 6 to 95 years. Approximately 11 milliliters of peripheral blood were drawn from each donor into EDTA-treated Vacutainer tubes. Ficoll-Paque density-gradient centrifugation was used to isolate PBMCs, with at least 6.5 million per sample. Trizol reagent was used to extract total RNA from PBMCs, with at least 5.5 micrograms per sample. For every donor, flow cytometry on a PBMC aliquot measured the percentage of naive CD45RAhigh/CD27high T cells.

The rearranged chain carries TRBV3-1 and TRBJ1-5; the D gene is possibly TRBD1, with 5 bases matching. Sequenced material: blood. The sequence derives from a man aged 35-49 years in good health. The encoded CDR3 is CASSRQPGEPQHF. The DNA sequence is as follows: TGTGCCAGCAGCCGTCAACCGGGGGAGCCCCAGCATTTT.